This entry concerns a single T cell receptor (beta chain). The CDR3 sequence is 15 residues long. Germline CDR1 reads SGHRS; CDR2 reads YFSETQ. The V and J ends lost 0 bases and 0 bases respectively, with 10 bases between them. This sample was taken from a study of technical replicates of blood from several donors. Libraries were prepared by immunoSEQ multiplex PCR; TCRdb keeps only in-frame clonotypes and omits some of them. The sample yields 65,000 to 85,000 clones, just over 90% seen once. The TCR originated in a human donor in good health. Material: T cells isolated from PBMCs. The V call is TRBV5-1, the J call TRBJ2-7; D gene uncertain. Here the CDR3 reads CASSLVPGSSYEQYF. The CDR3 nucleotides read TGCGCCAGCAGCTTGGTTCCAGGTTCCTCCTACGAGCAGTACTTC.